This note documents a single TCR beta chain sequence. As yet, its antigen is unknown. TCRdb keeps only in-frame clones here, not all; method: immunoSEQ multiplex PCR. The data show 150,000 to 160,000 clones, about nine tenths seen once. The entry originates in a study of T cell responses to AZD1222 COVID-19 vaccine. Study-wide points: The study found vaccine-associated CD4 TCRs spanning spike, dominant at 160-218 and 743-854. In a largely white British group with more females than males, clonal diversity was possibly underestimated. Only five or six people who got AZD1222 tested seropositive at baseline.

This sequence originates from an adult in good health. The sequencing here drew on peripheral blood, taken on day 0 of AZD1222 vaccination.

The CDR3 bases are TGTGCCAGCAGTTTGGGCTTCTACGAGCAGTACTTC. Protein product: CASSLGFYEQYF. The chain employs TRBV7-2 and TRBJ2-7; D is ambiguous. Trimming stripped 6 bases from V and 3 bases from J, with 9 bases between. The CDR3 sequence is 12 residues long. Germline V gives CDR1 SGHTA, CDR2 FQGNSA.